These 10 T cell receptor beta chains were all obtained from the same sample, sequenced in a study of control samples from healthy donors and cancer patients. Some clones are missing from TCRdb's copy, which holds only in-frame ones; the method was immunoSEQ multiplex PCR. The table has nearly 55,000 clones, almost 96% seen once; the top ten hold 1.5% to 2%. Sequenced material: blood. The receptors were sampled from a woman in her twenties or thirties in good health.

The CDR3 protein is CSVVKGQGSGYTF. The CDR3 region has the DNA TGCAGCGTTGTGAAGGGACAGGGTTCGGGCTACACCTTC. The chain is built from TRBV29-1 and TRBJ1-2, with 9 bases that match TRBD1. Trimming at V came to 4 bases and at J to 8 bases, leaving 8 bases not matched to a gene. The CDR3 is made up of 13 amino acids. Germline CDR1 SQVTM, CDR2 ANQGSEA.

The chain couples TRBV4-1 to TRBJ1-2; D is perhaps TRBD1 (5 bases). CDR1 MGHRA and CDR2 YSYEKL come from the germline V gene. Trimming shortened V by 1 base and J by 3 bases, and 9 bases separated the two germline ends. The CDR3 is made up of 14 amino acids. The CDR3 reads CASSQVGGDYGYTF. The CDR3 DNA reads as TGCGCCAGCAGCCAAGTCGGGGGAGACTATGGCTACACCTTC.

The rearrangement uses TRBV28 and TRBJ2-2, with TRBD2 matching over 13 bases. This CDR3 region has 23 residues. Per germline, CDR1 MDHEN and CDR2 SYDVKM. J lost 0 bases, V lost 3 bases, and 19 bases had no gene match. CDR3 DNA sequence: TGTGCCAGCAGTTTCTATTTTCTTGGCCGGACTAGCGGGAGTAGGGCGAACACCGGGGAGCTGTTTTTT. Amino acids: CASSFYFLGRTSGSRANTGELFF.

J is TRBJ2-7 and V is TRBV30; no clear D gene. Germline V gives CDR1 GTSNPN, CDR2 SVGIG (reference sequence). The CDR3 is made up of 10 amino acids. The ends were cut back, 8 bases at V and 4 bases at J, with 9 bases in the middle. The CDR3 sequence is CAREDYEQYF. CDR3 nucleotides: TGTGCCAGAGAGGATTACGAGCAGTACTTC. The full variable domain, in which reference TRBV30 and TRBJ2-7 provide the parts outside the CDR3, is SQTIHQWPATLVQPVGSPLSLECTVEGTSNPNLYWYRQAAGRGLQLLFYSVGIGQISSEVPQNLSASRPQDRQFILSSKKLLLSDSGFYLCAREDYEQYFGPGTRLTVT.

The chain couples TRBV7-3 to TRBJ2-1, with 9 bases matching TRBD1. Germline CDR1 and CDR2: SGHTA and FQGTGA. The CDR3 extends over 15 amino acids. V was clipped by 2 bases and J by 10 bases; unmatched bases: 9. The CDR3 loop is CASSLSGGQGNEQFF. The CDR3 DNA is TGTGCCAGCAGCTTATCGGGTGGACAGGGGAACGAGCAGTTCTTC.

CDR3 sequence: CASSQDYSLAGNNEQFF. CDR3 coding DNA: TGTGCCAGCAGCCAAGATTATTCCCTAGCGGGCAACAATGAGCAGTTCTTC. This chain links TRBV14 with TRBJ2-1, with 8 bases matching TRBD2. In germline, CDR1 is SGHDN, CDR2 FVKESK. The ends lost 0 bases at V and 5 bases at J; junction bases unmatched: 9. This CDR3 is built from 17 residues.

The rearrangement uses TRBV6-1 and TRBJ1-3, with no clear D. Deletions cut 1 base from V and 0 bases from J, with 13 bases between. The CDR3 extends over 17 amino acids. Germline values: CDR1 MNHNS, CDR2 SASEGT. In nucleotides, the CDR3 is TGTGCCAGCAGTGAAGTGCGGGTGGCAGTCTCTGGAAACACCATATATTTT. This sequence encodes CASSEVRVAVSGNTIYF.

CDR3 in amino acids: CASSQSGGASGTQFF. In DNA form, the CDR3 reads TGTGCCAGCAGCCAATCAGGGGGAGCTAGCGGTACGCAGTTCTTC. V usage is TRBV3-1 (or the pseudogene TRBV3-2) and J usage is TRBJ2-1; D assignment may be TRBD1 or TRBD2 (7 bases each). Germline V lookup: CDR1 LGHDT, CDR2 YNNKEL (reference sequence). This CDR3 has 15 residues. V was cut by 2 bases and J by 12 bases, with 20 bases left in between.

The rearrangement joins TRBV4-1 to TRBJ2-2; tentative D call: TRBD2 (5 bases). V lost 9 bases, J lost 6 bases, and 8 bases lay in between. Per germline, CDR1 MGHRA and CDR2 YSYEKL. The CDR3 consists of 11 residues. The CDR3 DNA reads as TGCGCCAGTTCGGACTCCGGGGAGCTGTTTTTT. It is translated as CASSDSGELFF.

V and J are TRBV7-3 and TRBJ2-1; D gene ambiguous. The germline V gene has CDR1 SGHTA and CDR2 FQGTGA. CDR3 length: 16 residues. The V and J ends lost 2 bases and 0 bases respectively, with 11 bases between them. The CDR3 nucleotides read TGTGCCAGCAGCTTATTTGGGTCAAGCTCCTACAATGAGCAGTTCTTC. Residues: CASSLFGSSSYNEQFF.